The 23 T cell receptor beta chains below all came from one sample that was sequenced in a study of blood T cells in healthy people across ages (dated by TCRdb to 2015 to 2017). Libraries were built with 5' RACE. Reads for this sample came from an Illumina HiSeq 2500. A second roughly 6 to 12 cycle PCR used a sample-barcoded 5' primer and a J-beta primer mix. Through fastp at Q25 and MiXCR, TCRdb rebuilt clones from the public reads, retaining in-frame beta chains. Each entry merges the rows of one CDR3 protein and shows their most common DNA and genes. The table for this sample lists approximately 780,000 distinct CDR3 sequences; roughly 26% of them were counted only once. The top ten clones comprise 2.5% to 3.5% of the sample. These data were also reused for a study on T cells of mothers and their children.

The material sequenced was blood. Receptor source: a boy aged 5-17 years in good health.

The chain uses TRBV3-1 and TRBJ1-6; 7 bases map to TRBD1. Germline V gene sequence: CDR1 LGHDT, CDR2 YNNKEL (reference sequence). The J segment lost 8 bases and the V segment lost 6 bases, leaving 7 bases of the junction unmatched. The CDR3 consists of 14 residues. The CDR3 DNA reads as TGTGCCAGCAGTCCAAAAACAGGGGATTCACCCCTCCACTTT. Protein sequence: CASSPKTGDSPLHF.

This chain links TRBV20-1 with TRBJ2-5, with a weak D call TRBD2 (7 bases). V lost 6 bases and J 1 base, leaving 12 bases between the germline ends. The germline gives CDR1 DFQATT, CDR2 SNEGSKA (reference sequence). CDR3 length: 13 amino acids. The CDR3 sequence: CSAERGAQETQYF. CDR3 DNA: TGCAGTGCGGAACGGGGGGCCCAAGAGACCCAGTACTTC.

This clonotype has only a few counts. The rearrangement uses TRBV27 and TRBJ1-4; D gene uncertain. This CDR3 is built from 17 residues. Trimming removed 4 bases from V and 8 bases from J, with 23 bases in between. Germline V gene sequence: CDR1 MNHEY, CDR2 SMNVEV (reference sequence). CDR3 sequence (DNA): TGTGCCAGCAGTTCCCTAAGCTGGGGTCCAGAGGGAGAAAAACTGTTTTTT. Translated, it gives CASSSLSWGPEGEKLFF.

This clonotype was counted a few times. CDR3 sequence reads: CASSLGASEETQYF. The DNA for the CDR3 is TGCGCCAGCAGCTTGGGCGCTTCCGAGGAGACCCAGTACTTC. The genes are TRBV5-1 and TRBJ2-5; D uncertain. The CDR3 has 14 residues. The V end was cut by 0 bases, the J end by 5 bases, with 11 bases between. Germline V lookup: CDR1 SGHRS, CDR2 YFSETQ.

The chain uses TRBV7-8 and TRBJ1-1, with 7 bases fitting TRBD1. Germline V CDR1 and CDR2: SGHVS, FQNEAQ. This CDR3 has 14 residues. Losses at the gene ends were 5 bases for V and 4 bases for J; bases not matched to a gene: 7. The CDR3 region is CASSKRDRSTEAFF. The CDR3 bases are TGTGCCAGCAGCAAACGGGACAGATCCACTGAAGCTTTCTTT.

The CDR3: CASSEYVLPNTGELFF. The CDR3 nucleotides read TGTGCCAGCAGTGAGTACGTCCTCCCCAACACCGGGGAGCTGTTTTTT. The chain links TRBV25-1 to TRBJ2-2; D is unresolved. The V end lost 3 bases, the J end lost 2 bases, and 13 bases lay between the germline ends. Germline assignment: CDR1 MGHDK and CDR2 SYGVNS. The CDR3 is 16 residues long. Combining the CDR3 with reference TRBV25-1 and TRBJ2-2 gives the whole variable domain EADIYQTPRYLVIGTGKKITLECSQTMGHDKMYWYQQDPGMELHLIHYSYGVNSTEKGDLSSESTVSRIRTEHFPLTLESARPSHTSQYLCASSEYVLPNTGELFFGEGSRLTVL.

This clonotype was counted only a few times. It may be a read error: a sequence one base away is much more abundant. V and J are TRBV5-1 and TRBJ1-1; no clear D. This CDR3 spans 14 amino acids. With 0 bases removed from V and 3 bases from J, the gap between germline ends came to 9 bases. Germline V CDR1 and CDR2: SGHRS, YFSETQ. The CDR3 coding sequence is TGCGCCAGCAGCTTGGGGAGCATGGACACTGAAGCTTTCTTT. This codes for CASSLGSMDTEAFF.

This clonotype has only a few counts. This chain links TRBV21-1 with TRBJ2-7; whether TRBD1, the table's D call, matches the DNA was not checked. TRBV21-1 is tagged as a pseudogene. CDR3 size: 13 residues. CDR3 bases: TGTGCCAGCAGCAAAGGGGGGGCGATGGAGCAGTACTTC. Translating it yields CASSKGGAMEQYF.

The CDR3 DNA sequence: TGTGCCAGCAGCTGGGGACTAGCTGACACCGGGGAGCTGTTTTTT. Its translation is CASSWGLADTGELFF. V gene TRBV11-1 combines with J gene TRBJ2-2; 9 bases fit TRBD2. This CDR3 region has 15 residues. From germline, CDR1 is SGHAT and CDR2 FQDESV (reference sequence). The V gene end was trimmed by 4 bases and the J gene end by 3 bases; junction bases not matched to a gene: 3. Using reference TRBV11-1 and TRBJ2-2 for the parts outside the CDR3, the full variable domain is EAEVAQSPRYKITEKSQAVAFWCDPISGHATLYWYRQILGQGPELLVQFQDESVVDDSQLPKDRFSAERLKGVDSTLKIQPAELGDSAMYLCASSWGLADTGELFFGEGSRLTVL.

The V gene is TRBV24-1, the J gene TRBJ1-2; no reliable D call. Germline CDR1 and CDR2: KGHDR and SFDVKD. V gave up 6 bases and J gave up 8 bases, with 18 bases separating them. The CDR3 spans 14 residues. CDR3 in DNA: TGTGCCACCAGTCCTTCTGACGCGGGAGGAGGCTACACCTTC. Protein sequence: CATSPSDAGGGYTF.

The chain uses TRBV5-1 and TRBJ1-6, with a tentative D call TRBD1 (5 bases). Looked up from germline, CDR1 is SGHRS and CDR2 is YFSETQ. V shed 1 base and J shed 6 bases, with 20 bases lying between them. The CDR3 spans 18 residues. The CDR3 DNA reads as TGCGCCAGCAGCTTGATTGGGACCCGACGGGTGGGTAATTCACCCCTCCACTTT. This translates into CASSLIGTRRVGNSPLHF.

This clonotype was detected a few times. V and J are TRBV27 and TRBJ2-6, with D unresolved. V lost 4 bases and J 1 base, leaving 14 bases between the germline ends. This CDR3 contains 17 residues. From germline, CDR1 is MNHEY and CDR2 SMNVEV (reference sequence). In DNA form, the CDR3 reads TGTGCCAGCAGTTCAAACCAAGACGGATCTGGGGCCAACGTCCTGACTTTC. Translated: CASSSNQDGSGANVLTF. Filled out from reference TRBV27 and TRBJ2-6, the complete variable domain reads EAQVTQNPRYLITVTGKKLTVTCSQNMNHEYMSWYRQDPGLGLRQIYYSMNVEVTDKGDVPEGYKVSRKEKRNFPLILESPSPNQTSLYFCASSSNQDGSGANVLTFGAGSRLTVL.

This clonotype turned up a few times. This rearrangement joins TRBV28 to TRBJ2-7; 7 nucleotides line up with TRBD2. After removal of 6 bases from V and 2 bases from J, the junction contained 13 bases not matched to a gene. Germline CDR1 is MDHEN and CDR2 is SYDVKM. This CDR3 has 16 residues. The CDR3, as DNA: TGTGCCAGCAGCCCCGTCGGTCTAGCGGTCGCCTACGAGCAGTACTTC. This sequence encodes CASSPVGLAVAYEQYF.

Comments on this clonotype: The germline gene is not matched at one end of the junction; a read error may be the cause. The chain carries TRBV20-1 and TRBJ2-1; 9 bases are shared with TRBD1. CDR1 is DFQATT, CDR2 SNEGSKA, per germline (reference sequence). This CDR3 region has 11 residues. The CDR3 protein is CGTGPNNEQFF. CDR3 nucleotide sequence: TGTGGGACAGGGCCTAACAATGAGCAGTTCTTC.

This clonotype was observed a handful of times. This sequence joins TRBV6-5 and TRBJ2-5; D is uncertain. This CDR3 region has 16 residues. Trimming cost V 0 bases and J 2 bases, with 13 bases left between them. The V gene's germline CDR1 is MNHEY and CDR2 SVGAGI. The CDR3 sequence: CASSYSRGKNQETQYF. CDR3 DNA: TGTGCCAGCAGTTACTCAAGAGGAAAAAATCAAGAGACCCAGTACTTC.

CDR3 protein: CSARIQGQGELFF. CDR3 in DNA: TGCAGTGCTAGAATACAGGGCCAAGGAGAACTGTTTTTT. The chain uses TRBV20-1 and TRBJ1-4; tentatively, D is TRBD1 (6 bases). CDR3 size: 13 residues. The V gene's germline CDR1 is DFQATT and CDR2 SNEGSKA (reference sequence). V lost 2 bases and J lost 12, with 16 bases in between.

This chain links TRBV29-1 with TRBJ2-6; 7 nucleotides line up with TRBD1. The junction had 13 bases not matched to a gene; V was cut back by 2 bases and J by 9 bases. The CDR3 runs 16 residues. Germline V gene lookup returns CDR1 SQVTM and CDR2 ANQGSEA. Here the CDR3 DNA reads TGCAGCGTTGAAAGGATCAGGGGGTCTGACGACAACGTCCTGACTTTC. As protein: CSVERIRGSDDNVLTF.

V and J are TRBV15 and TRBJ2-3, with 10 bases matching TRBD2. V dropped 4 bases and J dropped 4; count of bases not matched to a gene: 2. Germline lookup yields CDR1 LNHNV and CDR2 YYDKDF (reference sequence). This CDR3 is built from 14 residues. CDR3 loop: CATSIGTSADTQYF. The CDR3, as DNA: TGTGCCACCAGCATCGGGACTAGCGCAGATACGCAGTATTTT.

This clonotype was seen more than once but under ten times. This chain uses TRBV29-1 with TRBJ2-2; tentative D call: TRBD2 (6 bases). CDR1 is SQVTM and CDR2 is ANQGSEA in the germline V gene. The CDR3 is made up of 11 amino acids. V dropped 7 bases and J dropped 7 bases, with 10 bases sitting between them. The CDR3 DNA reads as TGCAGCGGGGGGGAGATCGGGGAGCTGTTTTTT. It codes for CSGGEIGELFF.

V is TRBV9 and J is TRBJ2-5; 7 bases fit TRBD1. Trimming removed 0 bases from V and 5 bases from J; junction bases left unmatched: 7. Germline assignment: CDR1 SGDLS and CDR2 YYNGEE. This CDR3 has 15 residues. The CDR3 loop is CASSVEGTAEETQYF. In DNA form, the CDR3 reads TGTGCCAGCAGCGTAGAGGGGACAGCCGAGGAGACCCAGTACTTC.

The chain joins TRBV6-5 to TRBJ2-5; no clear D gene. This CDR3 has 14 residues. In germline, CDR1 is MNHEY, CDR2 SVGAGI. Between the trimmed V and J ends, which lost 2 bases and 2 bases, there was a span of 9 bases. DNA of the CDR3: TGTGCCAGCAGTTACGGCTCGGAACAAGAGACCCAGTACTTC. Protein product: CASSYGSEQETQYF.

The V call is TRBV27, the J call TRBJ1-4, with D unclear. Germline V gene sequence: CDR1 MNHEY, CDR2 SMNVEV (reference sequence). The CDR3 covers 13 residues. V was cut by 6 bases and J by 8 bases, with 13 bases left in between. The CDR3 DNA is TGTGCCAGCAGCAGAAGGCCCAGGGAAAAACTGTTTTTT. Its translation is CASSRRPREKLFF.

This chain uses TRBV10-3 with TRBJ2-1; tentative D call: TRBD1 (6 bases). The closer fit of TRBJ2-5 to the DNA end suggests the J call may be wrong. This CDR3 contains 14 residues. Germline assignment: CDR1 ENHRY and CDR2 SYGVKD. CDR3 nucleotide sequence: TGTGCCATCAGTGACCAGGGGCTTCAAGAGACCCAGTACTTC. Its protein is CAISDQGLQETQYF.